This record covers a single TCR beta chain. Its cognate antigen is unknown. Repertoires were generated with immunoSEQ multiplex PCR, while TCRdb's copy carries only in-frame clones and drops some. The sample lists about 59,000 clones; roughly 85% were seen once. The CDR3 sequence is 15 residues long. Looked up from germline, CDR1 is LNHDA and CDR2 is SQIVND (reference sequence). V was cut by 0 bases and J by 9 bases, with 15 bases left in between. The data were obtained in a study of OX40 agonist ivuxolimab in advanced cancers. On the study more broadly: Ivuxolimab was administered intravenously to patients at 0.01 to 10 mg/kg every 2 weeks.

Whole-study findings and limits: Expanded clones were, on average, more numerous in CD8+ T cells than in CD4+.

The sequence was obtained from an adult with an advanced solid tumor such as melanoma, head and neck, liver or kidney cancer. The V call is TRBV19, the J call TRBJ1-5, with D perhaps TRBD1 (5 bases). The material sequenced was CD4+ or CD8+ T cells sorted from blood, taken in a trial of the OX40 agonist ivuxolimab. CDR3 DNA: TGTGCCAGTAGTATAGATAGAGGGGCGGGTCTGCCCCAGCATTTT. This encodes CASSIDRGAGLPQHF. The whole variable domain, filled in from reference TRBV19 and TRBJ1-5, reads DGGITQSPKYLFRKEGQNVTLSCEQNLNHDAMYWYRQDPGQGLRLIYYSQIVNDFQKGDIAEGYSVSREKKESFPLTVTSAQKNPTAFYLCASSIDRGAGLPQHFGDGTRLSIL.